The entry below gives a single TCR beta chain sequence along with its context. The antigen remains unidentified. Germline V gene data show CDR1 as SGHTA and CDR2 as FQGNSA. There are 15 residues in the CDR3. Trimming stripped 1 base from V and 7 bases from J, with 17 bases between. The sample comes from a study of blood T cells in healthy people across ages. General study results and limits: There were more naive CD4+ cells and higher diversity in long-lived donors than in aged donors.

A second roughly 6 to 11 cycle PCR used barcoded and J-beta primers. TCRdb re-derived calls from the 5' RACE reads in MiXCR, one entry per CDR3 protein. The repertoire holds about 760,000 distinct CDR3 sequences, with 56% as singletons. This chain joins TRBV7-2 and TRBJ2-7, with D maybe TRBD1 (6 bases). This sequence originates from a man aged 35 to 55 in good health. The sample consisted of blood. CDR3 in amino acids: CASSLVQGAYNEQYF. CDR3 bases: TGTGCCAGCAGCTTAGTACAGGGTGCCTACAATGAGCAGTACTTC.